This T cell receptor beta chain was sequenced for a study of blood T cell repertoires in COVID-19. Patients from Seattle were sampled longitudinally, starting during active infection. Original analysis: Amplifying reference gene primers gave estimates of nucleated cell counts. Generated by immunoSEQ multiplex PCR, the TCRdb table keeps only in-frame clones and is missing some. V and J calls and clone size come straight from that table; D and trimming were deduced from the DNA. Here the sample spans 300,000 to 350,000 clones, more than 70% being singletons. Sample: peripheral blood. The clonotype was recovered from a woman in her seventies with COVID-19, enrolled during active disease.

This chain's CDR3 is CASSGRGQGPSNYGYTF. The CDR3 DNA reads as TGTGCCAGCAGCGGGAGGGGACAGGGGCCCTCTAACTATGGCTACACCTTC. This chain links TRBV5-6 with TRBJ1-2, with 10 bases matching TRBD1. This CDR3 region has 17 residues. Germline CDR1 SGHDT, CDR2 YYEEEE. The V gene end was trimmed by 4 bases and the J gene end by 0 bases; junction bases not matched to a gene: 9.